The TCR beta chain under discussion was sequenced for a study of T cell repertoires in cytomegalovirus infection. Study at large: An indication of both CMV infection and matching HLA type came from public TCR beta signatures.

TCRdb re-called the reads through MiXCR, storing one row per CDR3 protein. The sample lists a few hundred thousand distinct CDR3 sequences, roughly 9% occurring once. General observations from the study: The study found HLA-C-restricted CMV-specific TCR beta clonotypes dominating the ex vivo response. Adding up the frequency of public TCR beta families identified people who carried CMV plus the relevant HLA.

As regards this clonotype: Its matching antigen is unknown.

Germline lookup yields CDR1 MNHNS and CDR2 SASEGT. This CDR3 comprises 15 residues. Trimming took 5 bases from V and 8 from J; bases not matched to a gene: 11. The specimen sequenced was PBMCs. The V and J genes are TRBV6-1 and TRBJ2-1; TRBD2 aligns across 8 bases. The sequence derives from a human donor in good health (CMV status not recorded). Some clones in this sample may be carry-over from other donors' samples. The CDR3 here is CASSLTPGGGYEQFF. The CDR3 bases are TGTGCCAGCAGTCTCACCCCGGGGGGGGGTTATGAGCAGTTCTTC.